This T cell receptor (beta chain) was obtained from a study of T cells in Graves' hyperthyroidism and ophthalmopathy. No ophthalmopathy progression within 18 months constituted stable Graves' hyperthyroidism. Reasons for excluding patients were uncontrolled infection, other autoimmune disease, pregnancy or lactation. Diagnoses rested on clinical symptoms, serum thyroxine and TRAb, thyroid ultrasound and orbital computed tomography. Study conclusions and caveats: Model output signaled ophthalmopathy a median roughly 6.5 months ahead of onset.

Researchers took RNA transcripts and amplified the TCR beta CDR3 regions from them. The HTBI primer set drove a first-round RT-PCR of the TCR CDR3. TCRdb ran MiXCR on the multiplex PCR reads and lists one entry per CDR3 protein. This table has 300,000 to 350,000 distinct CDR3 sequences, around a sixth appearing once. This clonotype was found many times. Its antigen is undetermined. The germline gives CDR1 SEHNR, CDR2 FQNEAQ (reference sequence). The CDR3 has 15 residues. The J segment lost 5 bases and the V segment lost 5 bases, leaving 11 bases of the junction unmatched. Sequencing was performed on blood. The chain couples TRBV7-9 to TRBJ2-5; 7 bases are a match to TRBD2. The sequence came from a woman between 45 and 65 years old with Graves' hyperthyroidism. Here the CDR3 reads CASSRMGGAGETQYF. The CDR3 DNA reads TGTGCCAGCAGCAGGATGGGAGGGGCCGGGGAGACCCAGTACTTC.